These T cell receptor beta chains were read from a single sample in a study of T cell repertoires in cytomegalovirus infection. Their specific antigens are unknown. MiXCR, run by TCRdb on the reads, gives a single entry per CDR3 protein. The sample has around 770,000 distinct CDR3 sequences, around 29% seen once. The sequenced sample was cultured CD8+ T cells from PBMCs, obtained from culture after CMV antigen stimulation. These receptors all stem from a human donor in good health (CMV status not recorded). Some clones in this sample may be carry-over from other donors' samples. Both conserved end residues are part of each CDR3. D genes are given only for firm matches. Size is stated for part of the rows, as once, few or many counts, or as a class when the clone is expanded.

v_call	clone_size	j_call	d_call	cdr3_aa	cdr3_nt
TRBV4-2	-	TRBJ2-7	-	CASSQDALLTSTYEQYF	TGTGCCAGCAGCCAAGACGCACTCCTGACATCGACCTACGAGCAGTACTTC
TRBV6-6	-	TRBJ1-2	TRBD1	CASSYSGTASYGYTF	TGTGCCAGCAGTTACTCCGGGACAGCCTCCTATGGCTACACCTTC
TRBV7-2	-	TRBJ2-1	-	CASSLIGHGRDEQFF	TGTGCCAGCAGCTTAATAGGGCACGGTCGGGATGAGCAGTTCTTC
TRBV5-6	-	TRBJ1-2	-	CASGGGRTFINGYTF	TGTGCCAGCGGAGGCGGCAGAACCTTTATTAATGGCTACACCTTC
TRBV27	few	TRBJ2-1	-	CASSLFGGLTYNEQFF	TGTGCCAGCAGTTTGTTCGGCGGGCTCACCTACAATGAGCAGTTCTTC
TRBV11-3	few	TRBJ2-1	-	CASSLDDGDSYNEQFF	TGTGCCAGCAGCTTAGACGATGGAGACTCCTACAATGAGCAGTTCTTC
TRBV27	once	TRBJ1-6	-	CASSLPFNSPLHF	TGTGCCAGCAGTTTACCCTTTAATTCACCCCTCCACTTT
TRBV7-9	few	TRBJ1-1	-	CASRPSNTEAFF	TGTGCCAGCAGGCCAAGCAACACTGAAGCTTTCTTT
TRBV19	few	TRBJ2-2	TRBD2	CASKPFGTSGGSTTGELFF	TGTGCCAGTAAACCGTTCGGGACTAGCGGGGGATCGACCACCGGGGAGCTGTTTTTT
TRBV7-8	few	TRBJ1-2	-	CASSLGVVGYTF	TGTGCCAGCAGCTTAGGGGTGGTTGGCTACACCTTC
TRBV6-6	-	TRBJ2-1	-	CASSYRTFADEQFF	TGTGCCAGCAGTTACCGGACATTCGCCGATGAGCAGTTCTTC
TRBV27	few	TRBJ1-1	-	CASSFGSSLDTEAFF	TGTGCCAGCAGTTTTGGATCAAGCTTAGACACTGAAGCTTTCTTT
TRBV19	-	TRBJ2-1	-	CASSISGNSYNEQFF	TGTGCCAGTAGTATTTCAGGGAACTCCTACAATGAGCAGTTCTTC
TRBV7-2	many	TRBJ2-1	-	CASSLGKMRGGPYNEQFF	TGTGCCAGCAGCTTAGGAAAAATGCGAGGAGGTCCCTACAATGAGCAGTTCTTC
TRBV24-1	-	TRBJ2-2	-	CATAPVGTGELFF	TGTGCCACCGCTCCCGTGGGGACCGGGGAGCTGTTTTTT
TRBV6-5	-	TRBJ2-3	-	CASSYVPGADTQYF	TGTGCCAGCAGTTACGTACCAGGGGCAGATACGCAGTATTTT
TRBV6-1	many	TRBJ1-3	TRBD1	CASSGLTGSSGNTIYF	TGTGCCAGCAGTGGCCTGACAGGGAGCTCTGGAAACACCATATATTTT
TRBV19	-	TRBJ1-5	TRBD1	CASRGLAVNQPQHF	TGTGCCTCCAGGGGGCTAGCAGTCAATCAGCCCCAGCATTTT
TRBV6-1	-	TRBJ2-1	TRBD1	CASSQGQGRNEQFF	TGTGCCAGCAGCCAGGGACAGGGCCGCAATGAGCAGTTCTTC
TRBV7-6	once	TRBJ2-7	TRBD2	CASSPDPSGGLSHEQYF	TGTGCCAGCAGCCCAGACCCTAGCGGGGGCCTCTCCCACGAGCAGTACTTC
TRBV25-1	-	TRBJ1-2	TRBD1	CASSEYYAPPTGGAGYGYTF	TGTGCCAGCAGTGAATACTATGCCCCACCGACAGGGGGCGCTGGGTATGGCTACACCTTC
TRBV19	few	TRBJ1-4	-	CASSLSGTVRDEKLFF	TGTGCCAGTAGTCTCTCGGGGACGGTCAGAGATGAAAAACTGTTTTTT
TRBV20-1	few	TRBJ2-2	-	CSARGLLDGGPTGELFF	TGCAGTGCTAGAGGTTTACTGGACGGGGGTCCCACCGGGGAGCTGTTTTTT
TRBV19	-	TRBJ2-1	-	CASMDGKAYNEQFF	TGTGCCAGTATGGATGGGAAGGCCTACAATGAGCAGTTCTTC
TRBV9	-	TRBJ2-2	-	CASREGGGTGELFF	TGTGCCAGCAGGGAGGGGGGCGGCACCGGGGAGCTGTTTTTT
TRBV6-2/TRBV6-3	-	TRBJ2-2	-	CASSPGPHGELFF	TGTGCCAGCAGCCCGGGACCTCACGGGGAGCTGTTTTTT
TRBV14	-	TRBJ1-1	-	CASSLGRVMNTEAFF	TGTGCCAGCAGCCTAGGGCGAGTGATGAACACTGAAGCTTTCTTT
TRBV7-8	many	TRBJ2-1	-	CASSLAGDPSYNEQFF	TGTGCCAGCAGCTTAGCAGGGGATCCCTCCTACAATGAGCAGTTCTTC
TRBV7-9	many	TRBJ1-6	-	CASSQLSDRSSYNSPLHF	TGTGCCAGCAGCCAGCTTTCAGACAGGTCCTCCTATAATTCACCCCTCCACTTT
TRBV4-1	-	TRBJ2-3	TRBD1	CASSQDGTGLTSTDTQYF	TGCGCCAGCAGCCAAGATGGGACAGGGTTAACTAGCACAGATACGCAGTATTTT
TRBV7-8	many	TRBJ2-2	-	CASLEGFGGELFF	TGTGCCAGCCTGGAGGGTTTCGGCGGGGAGCTGTTTTTT
TRBV6-6	few	TRBJ2-7	TRBD2	CASSYLRAGGYEQYF	TGTGCCAGCAGTTACTTGCGAGCGGGGGGTTACGAGCAGTACTTC
TRBV12-3/TRBV12-4	-	TRBJ2-5	TRBD1	CASSTGGWETQYF	TGTGCCAGCAGTACAGGGGGGTGGGAGACCCAGTACTTC
TRBV5-4	few	TRBJ2-7	-	CATSVVPSSYEQYF	TGTGCCACCTCTGTGGTGCCCAGCTCCTACGAGCAGTACTTC
TRBV7-9	many	TRBJ1-1	-	CASSLRREDNTEAFF	TGTGCCAGCAGCTTAAGGAGGGAAGATAACACTGAAGCTTTCTTT
TRBV12-3/TRBV12-4	few	TRBJ2-1	TRBD2	CASSLAITGGFSNEQFF	TGTGCCAGCAGTTTAGCCATCACGGGGGGATTTTCCAATGAGCAGTTCTTC
TRBV9	-	TRBJ2-1	TRBD2	CASSGGTSGGPYNEQFF	TGTGCCAGCAGCGGCGGGACTAGCGGGGGCCCCTACAATGAGCAGTTCTTC
TRBV12-5	few	TRBJ2-3	-	CASGLVREGVAGSRVDTQYF	TGTGCTAGTGGTTTGGTACGCGAAGGGGTGGCCGGGAGCCGCGTAGATACGCAGTATTTT
TRBV6-5	-	TRBJ2-7	-	CASSYRTMAGISYEQYF	TGTGCCAGCAGTTACCGAACCATGGCAGGGATATCCTACGAGCAGTACTTC
TRBV4-1	few	TRBJ2-5	TRBD2	CASSQDPSGGKETQYF	TGCGCCAGCAGCCAAGATCCCAGCGGGGGTAAAGAGACCCAGTACTTC
TRBV7-4	-	TRBJ2-3	TRBD1	CASSLFVKQGELTDTQYF	TGTGCCAGCAGCTTATTCGTAAAACAGGGGGAACTCACAGATACGCAGTATTTT
TRBV7-6	many	TRBJ2-1	-	CASSPLGSGTEHNEQFF	TGTGCCAGCAGCCCTTTGGGATCCGGGACGGAACACAATGAGCAGTTCTTC
TRBV10-3	-	TRBJ1-1	-	CAIVTGLNTEAFF	TGTGCCATCGTGACAGGTCTGAACACTGAAGCTTTCTTT
TRBV7-2	many	TRBJ1-1	-	CASSLGRTGTEAFF	TGTGCCAGCAGCTTAGGGCGGACGGGGACTGAAGCTTTCTTT
TRBV12-3/TRBV12-4	-	TRBJ2-5	-	CASTQTLSDQETQYF	TGTGCCAGCACCCAAACCTTATCGGACCAAGAGACCCAGTACTTC
TRBV5-6	-	TRBJ2-1	-	CASSFLSGWNEQFF	TGTGCCAGCAGCTTTTTGTCCGGGTGGAATGAGCAGTTCTTC
TRBV6-6	-	TRBJ2-5	TRBD2	CASTYGGDGTQYF	TGTGCCAGCACCTACGGGGGGGACGGGACCCAGTACTTC
TRBV3-1	-	TRBJ2-1	TRBD2	CASSQDHRTSGGRSSYNEQFF	TGTGCCAGCAGCCAAGATCACAGGACTAGCGGGGGTCGAAGCTCCTACAATGAGCAGTTCTTC
TRBV6-1	-	TRBJ1-1	-	CASSDPGTNTEAFF	TGTGCCAGCAGTGACCCCGGGACGAACACTGAAGCTTTCTTT
TRBV7-2	many	TRBJ2-3	-	CASSSGVAGLTDTQYF	TGTGCCAGCAGCTCCGGGGTGGCGGGGCTCACAGATACGCAGTATTTT
TRBV10-3	few	TRBJ2-5	TRBD2	CAISESMAGGRETQYF	TGTGCCATCAGTGAGTCAATGGCGGGGGGGAGAGAGACCCAGTACTTC
TRBV12-3/TRBV12-4	few	TRBJ2-1	-	CASSADLGWPTNEQFF	TGTGCCAGCAGTGCCGACCTAGGATGGCCTACCAATGAGCAGTTCTTC
TRBV15	-	TRBJ2-5	-	CATSFGATKETQYF	TGTGCCACCAGCTTCGGGGCTACCAAAGAGACCCAGTACTTC
TRBV10-3	-	TRBJ2-1	-	CAISGETYNEQFF	TGTGCCATCAGTGGGGAGACTTACAATGAGCAGTTCTTC
TRBV28	many	TRBJ1-2	-	CASSLQTENYGYTF	TGTGCCAGCAGTTTACAGACAGAAAACTATGGCTACACCTTC
TRBV2	few	TRBJ2-3	TRBD2	CASCGYGGGGTDTQYF	TGTGCCAGCTGTGGTTACGGCGGGGGAGGCACAGATACGCAGTATTTT
TRBV6-1	-	TRBJ1-1	-	CASSPGRAEAFF	TGTGCCAGCAGCCCCGGGCGGGCTGAAGCTTTCTTT
TRBV24-1	once	TRBJ2-1	-	CATSDLGGGSYNEQFF	TGTGCCACCAGTGATTTAGGAGGGGGCTCCTACAATGAGCAGTTCTTC